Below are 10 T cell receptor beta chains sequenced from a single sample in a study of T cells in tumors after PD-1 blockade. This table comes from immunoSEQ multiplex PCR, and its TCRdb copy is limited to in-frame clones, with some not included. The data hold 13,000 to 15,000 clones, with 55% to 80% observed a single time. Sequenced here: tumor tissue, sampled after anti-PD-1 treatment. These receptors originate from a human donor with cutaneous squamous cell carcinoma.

The CDR3 nucleotides read TGTGCCAGCAGTTACGGGTCAGCCCAAGAGACCCAGTACTTC. Encoded protein: CASSYGSAQETQYF. The V and J genes are TRBV6-5 and TRBJ2-5; no firm D call. The germline gives CDR1 MNHEY, CDR2 SVGAGI. The CDR3 is made up of 14 amino acids. V lost 2 bases, J lost 1 base, and 8 bases lay in between.

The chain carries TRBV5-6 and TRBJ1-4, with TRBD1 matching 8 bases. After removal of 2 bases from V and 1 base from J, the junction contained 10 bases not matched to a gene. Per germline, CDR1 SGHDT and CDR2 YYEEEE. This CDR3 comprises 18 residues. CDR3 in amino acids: CASSFVQGASLTNEKLFF. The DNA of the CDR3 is TGTGCCAGCAGCTTCGTCCAGGGGGCATCCTTAACTAATGAAAAACTGTTTTTT.

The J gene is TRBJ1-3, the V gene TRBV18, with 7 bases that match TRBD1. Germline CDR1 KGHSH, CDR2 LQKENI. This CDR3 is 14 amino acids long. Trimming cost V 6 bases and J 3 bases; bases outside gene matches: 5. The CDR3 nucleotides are TGTGCCAGCTCTCAACAGGGGTTTGGAAACACCATATATTTT. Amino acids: CASSQQGFGNTIYF.

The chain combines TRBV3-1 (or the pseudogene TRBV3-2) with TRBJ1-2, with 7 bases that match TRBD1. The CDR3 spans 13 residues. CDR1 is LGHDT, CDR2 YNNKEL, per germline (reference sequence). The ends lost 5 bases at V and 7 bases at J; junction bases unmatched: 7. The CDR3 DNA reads TGTGCCAGCAGCTTTGGTGAGGGGGCTGGCTACACCTTC. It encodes CASSFGEGAGYTF.

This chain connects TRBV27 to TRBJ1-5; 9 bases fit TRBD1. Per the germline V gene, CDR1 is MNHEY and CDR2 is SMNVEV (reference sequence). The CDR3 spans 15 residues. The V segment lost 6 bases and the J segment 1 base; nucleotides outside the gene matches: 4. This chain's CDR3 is CASRRTGESNQPQHF. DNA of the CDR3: TGTGCCAGCAGGAGGACAGGGGAAAGCAATCAGCCCCAGCATTTT.

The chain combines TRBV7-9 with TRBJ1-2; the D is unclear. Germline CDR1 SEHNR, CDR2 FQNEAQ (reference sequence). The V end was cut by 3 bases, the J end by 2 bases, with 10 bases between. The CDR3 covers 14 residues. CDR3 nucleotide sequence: TGTGCCAGCAGCTTTGACGCAAACAACTATGGCTACACCTTC. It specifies CASSFDANNYGYTF.

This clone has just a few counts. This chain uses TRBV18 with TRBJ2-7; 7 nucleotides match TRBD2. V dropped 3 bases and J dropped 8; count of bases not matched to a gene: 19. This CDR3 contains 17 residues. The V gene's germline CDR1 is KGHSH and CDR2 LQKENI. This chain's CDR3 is CASSPNLQGLGQRKQYF. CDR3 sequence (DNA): TGTGCCAGCTCACCTAACCTTCAAGGACTAGGACAACGAAAGCAGTACTTC.

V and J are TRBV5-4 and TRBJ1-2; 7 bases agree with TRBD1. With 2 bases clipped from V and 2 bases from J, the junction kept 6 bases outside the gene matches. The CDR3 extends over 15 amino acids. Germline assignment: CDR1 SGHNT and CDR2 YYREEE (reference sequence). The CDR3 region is CASSLGWGQNYGYTF. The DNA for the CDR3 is TGTGCCAGCAGCTTAGGATGGGGACAGAACTATGGCTACACCTTC.

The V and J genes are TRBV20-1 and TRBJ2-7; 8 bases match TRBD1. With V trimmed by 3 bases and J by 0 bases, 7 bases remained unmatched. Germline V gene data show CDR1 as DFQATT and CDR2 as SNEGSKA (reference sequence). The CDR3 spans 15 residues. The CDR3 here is CSASLRDRSSYEQYF. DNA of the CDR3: TGCAGTGCTAGTCTCCGGGACAGGAGCTCCTACGAGCAGTACTTC.

CDR3 nucleotide sequence: TGTGCCAGCTCACAAGGGATCGGGAACTCTGGAAACACCATATATTTT. Protein sequence: CASSQGIGNSGNTIYF. V usage is TRBV18 and J usage is TRBJ1-3, with D uncertain. The CDR3 consists of 16 residues. Trimming removed 4 bases at V and 0 bases at J, with 13 bases between. From germline, CDR1 is KGHSH and CDR2 LQKENI.